These 30 T cell receptor beta chains were sequenced from one sample in a study of regulatory dendritic cells for organ transplantation. The data were produced by immunoSEQ multiplex PCR, yet TCRdb's version contains in-frame clones alone and is incomplete. The sample lists some 28,000 clones, 82% seen once, with roughly 0.1% in the top ten. The sequencing sample was made of naive CD4+ T cells from blood. Subset indicated: CD45RA+ naive T cells. The origin of the receptors is a human donor in good health.

V and J are TRBV13 and TRBJ2-1, with a possible D match to TRBD2 (6 bases). The CDR3 has 12 amino acids. Germline CDR1 and CDR2: PRHDT and FYEKMQ (reference sequence). V was clipped by 3 bases and J by 9 bases, with 9 bases between them. The DNA of the CDR3 is TGTGCCAGCAGCTTCGGAGGGGTTGAGCAGTTCTTC. This translates into CASSFGGVEQFF.

This clone is a singleton in its sample. The chain joins TRBV18 to TRBJ2-5; 9 bases map to TRBD2. With V trimmed by 4 bases and J by 2 bases, 5 bases remained unmatched. Germline CDR1 KGHSH, CDR2 LQKENI. The length of the CDR3 is 15 residues. CDR3 in DNA: TGTGCCAGCTCACGGGCAGCGGGGGGACAAGAGACCCAGTACTTC. Amino acids: CASSRAAGGQETQYF.

This clone turned up a few times. The gene calls are TRBV6-1 and TRBJ1-5, with TRBD1 identical over 7 bases. J was trimmed by 4 bases and V by 3 bases; bases with no gene match: 9. Germline loops: CDR1 MNHNS, CDR2 SASEGT. The CDR3 length is 16 residues. CDR3: CASSDNRGRGNQPQHF. The CDR3 coding sequence is TGTGCCAGCAGTGATAACAGGGGTCGGGGTAATCAGCCCCAGCATTTT.

The chain carries TRBV5-6 and TRBJ1-5; the D gene is possibly TRBD1 (6 bases). The CDR3 length is 17 residues. CDR1 and CDR2 (germline): SGHDT, YYEEEE. The V end lost 2 bases, the J end lost 6 bases, and 21 bases lay between the germline ends. The DNA of the CDR3 is TGTGCCAGCAGCTTAGGGCTTCGGGGGGCGGTGGCTCAGCCCCAGCATTTT. It encodes CASSLGLRGAVAQPQHF. Using reference TRBV5-6 and TRBJ1-5 for the parts outside the CDR3, the full variable domain is DAGVTQSPTHLIKTRGQQVTLRCSPKSGHDTVSWYQQALGQGPQFIFQYYEEEERQRGNFPDRFSGHQFPNYSSELNVNALLLGDSALYLCASSLGLRGAVAQPQHFGDGTRLSIL.

This CDR3 reads CSVSIGGAQETQYF. For the CDR3, the DNA is TGCAGCGTTTCGATAGGGGGGGCCCAAGAGACCCAGTACTTC. The chain recombines TRBV29-1 with TRBJ2-5; tentatively, D is TRBD2 (7 bases). Between the trimmed V and J ends, which lost 5 bases and 1 base, there was a span of 14 bases. The CDR3 consists of 14 residues. The germline gives CDR1 SQVTM, CDR2 ANQGSEA.

The rearrangement uses TRBV29-1 and TRBJ1-1, with D maybe TRBD1 (6 bases). V lost 2 bases and J 0 bases, leaving 7 bases between the germline ends. Germline CDR1 SQVTM, CDR2 ANQGSEA. The CDR3 has 13 residues. The CDR3 DNA follows: TGCAGCGTTGAACAGGGGTTGAACACTGAAGCTTTCTTT. Translating gives CSVEQGLNTEAFF.

The gene calls are TRBV19 and TRBJ2-5, with a tentative D call TRBD1 (7 bases). Per the germline V gene, CDR1 is LNHDA and CDR2 is SQIVND (reference sequence). V dropped 11 bases and J dropped 4 bases, with 11 bases sitting between them. The CDR3 is 11 amino acids. The CDR3 region is CAVRGVETQYF. In nucleotides, the CDR3 is TGTGCCGTCAGGGGGGTAGAGACCCAGTACTTC. The full variable domain, its missing parts supplied by reference TRBV19 and TRBJ2-5, is DGGITQSPKYLFRKEGQNVTLSCEQNLNHDAMYWYRQDPGQGLRLIYYSQIVNDFQKGDIAEGYSVSREKKESFPLTVTSAQKNPTAFYLCAVRGVETQYFGPGTRLLVL.

This clone was recorded only once. V is TRBV5-5 and J is TRBJ1-3, with 7 bases lining up with TRBD1. The germline gives CDR1 SGHKS, CDR2 YYEKEE (reference sequence). CDR3 length equals 15 residues. Germline trimming cut 0 bases from V and 3 bases from J; bases unmatched to any gene: 3. The CDR3 protein is CASSLEGAGGNTIYF. The CDR3 DNA reads as TGTGCCAGCAGCTTGGAGGGGGCAGGTGGAAACACCATATATTTT.

This chain connects TRBV9 to TRBJ2-5, with D hard to call. The CDR3 has 15 amino acids. V was trimmed by 0 bases and J by 5 bases, leaving 14 bases between them. The germline V gene encodes CDR1 SGDLS and CDR2 YYNGEE. The chain's CDR3 is CASSVGGQPAETQYF. In DNA form, the CDR3 reads TGTGCCAGCAGCGTAGGAGGCCAACCTGCGGAGACCCAGTACTTC.

The V call is TRBV27, the J call TRBJ1-1, with a possible D match to TRBD1 (5 bases). This CDR3 spans 14 amino acids. V was trimmed by 4 bases and J by 3 bases, leaving 12 bases between them. From germline, CDR1 is MNHEY and CDR2 SMNVEV (reference sequence). CDR3 in amino acids: CASSSGLGHTEAFF. DNA for the CDR3: TGTGCCAGCAGTTCGGGACTCGGGCACACTGAAGCTTTCTTT.

The chain uses TRBV11-3 and TRBJ2-7, with 9 positions matching TRBD2. Germline V lookup: CDR1 SGHNT, CDR2 YENEEA. V gave up 2 bases and J gave up 1 base; unmatched junction bases: 0. This CDR3 contains 14 residues. The CDR3 is CASSLTSGSYEQYF. DNA of the CDR3: TGTGCCAGCAGCTTAACTAGCGGGTCCTACGAGCAGTACTTC.

The chain uses TRBV5-6 and TRBJ2-1; TRBD2 matches 15 bases. Germline trimming cut 4 bases from V and 4 bases from J; bases unmatched to any gene: 3. The CDR3 sequence is 16 residues long. Germline V gene lookup returns CDR1 SGHDT and CDR2 YYEEEE. CDR3 residues: CASSAGLAGGYNEQFF. CDR3 nucleotides: TGTGCCAGCAGCGCTGGACTAGCGGGGGGGTACAATGAGCAGTTCTTC.

This clone was recorded a few times. The chain links TRBV19 to TRBJ2-2; no clear D. Germline lookup yields CDR1 LNHDA and CDR2 SQIVND (reference sequence). Trimming took off 3 bases at V and 3 bases at J, with 8 bases between the two ends. The CDR3 loop spans 14 amino acids. Here the CDR3 reads CASSIQTYTGELFF. The CDR3 coding sequence is TGTGCCAGTAGTATCCAGACTTACACCGGGGAGCTGTTTTTT.

J is TRBJ2-5 and V is TRBV9; the match to TRBD2 covers 9 bases. Germline V gene lookup returns CDR1 SGDLS and CDR2 YYNGEE. The CDR3 runs to 16 residues. With 2 bases clipped from V and 2 bases from J, the junction kept 7 bases outside the gene matches. The CDR3 nucleotides are TGTGCCAGCAGCGTTGGAGCTAGCGGGGCTCAAGAGACCCAGTACTTC. Translated: CASSVGASGAQETQYF. The full variable domain, with the rest looked up from reference TRBV9 and TRBJ2-5, is DSGVTQTPKHLITATGQRVTLRCSPRSGDLSVYWYQQSLDQGLQFLIQYYNGEERAKGNILERFSAQQFPDLHSELNLSSLELGDSALYFCASSVGASGAQETQYFGPGTRLLVL.

The rearrangement joins TRBV27 to TRBJ2-1; 10 bases are a match to TRBD2. CDR1 is MNHEY, CDR2 SMNVEV, per germline (reference sequence). The trim removed 4 bases at V and 5 bases at J, leaving 8 bases unmatched. This CDR3 has 16 amino acids. Here the CDR3 reads CASSSQAGGPNNEQFF. In DNA, the CDR3 is TGTGCCAGCAGTTCCCAAGCGGGGGGGCCTAACAATGAGCAGTTCTTC.

This rearrangement joins TRBV4-2 to TRBJ1-3, with TRBD1 as a possible D gene (5 bases). Germline V CDR1 and CDR2: LGHNA, YNFKEQ. V was pared by 3 bases and J by 0 bases, with 15 bases between. This CDR3 region has 17 residues. CDR3 loop: CASSQGDFRSSGNTIYF. As DNA, the CDR3 is TGTGCCAGCAGCCAGGGGGACTTCCGTAGCTCTGGAAACACCATATATTTT.

The gene calls are TRBV2 and TRBJ1-4; TRBD1 might be the D (5 bases). Germline values: CDR1 SNHLY, CDR2 FYNNEI. Deletions cut 6 bases from V and 6 bases from J, with 8 bases between. The CDR3 spans 12 residues. CDR3 amino acids: CASRQGDEKLFF. The CDR3 DNA reads as TGTGCCAGCAGGCAGGGTGATGAAAAACTGTTTTTT.

This chain joins TRBV7-9 and TRBJ2-7; D gene ambiguous. CDR3 length: 12 amino acids. V was trimmed by 1 base and J by 6 bases, leaving 7 bases between them. The germline gives CDR1 SEHNR, CDR2 FQNEAQ (reference sequence). CDR3 nucleotide sequence: TGTGCCAGCAGCTTAGTTTCGGGCGAGCAGTACTTC. Amino acids: CASSLVSGEQYF.

The J gene is TRBJ1-2, the V gene TRBV15, with 7 bases identical to TRBD1. V shed 0 bases, J shed 6 bases, and the junction held 4 bases outside the gene matches. CDR1 LNHNV and CDR2 YYDKDF come from the germline V gene (reference sequence). The CDR3 runs to 14 residues. The DNA of the CDR3 is TGTGCCACCAGCAGAGAAGCAGGGGGGCATGGCTACACCTTC. Protein product: CATSREAGGHGYTF.

The chain is built from TRBV6-5 and TRBJ1-4; D unclear. The CDR3 extends over 14 amino acids. V lost 5 bases and J lost 0, with 7 bases in between. CDR1 and CDR2 from the germline V gene are MNHEY and SVGAGI. CDR3 protein: CASSGSTTNEKLFF. The CDR3 bases are TGTGCCAGCAGTGGTTCTACAACTAATGAAAAACTGTTTTTT.

The chain is built from TRBV7-2 and TRBJ2-2, with TRBD2 matching 10 bases. CDR1 is SGHTA and CDR2 is FQGNSA in the germline V gene. V shed 4 bases, J shed 7 bases, and the junction held 9 bases outside the gene matches. The CDR3 covers 16 residues. The CDR3 loop reads CASSSSSGGAVGELFF. In DNA form, the CDR3 reads TGTGCCAGCAGCTCTTCTAGCGGGGGAGCGGTCGGGGAGCTGTTTTTT.

The V call is TRBV7-2, the J call TRBJ1-5, with 8 nucleotides matching TRBD1. Trimming cost V 5 bases and J 6 bases; bases outside gene matches: 9. This CDR3 has 15 amino acids. Looked up from germline, CDR1 is SGHTA and CDR2 is FQGNSA. The CDR3 loop reads CASSPQTGEGQPQHF. CDR3 DNA: TGTGCCAGCAGCCCTCAGACAGGGGAGGGTCAGCCCCAGCATTTT.

This clone was observed a single time. The rearrangement joins TRBV6-1 to TRBJ2-7; D possibly corresponds to TRBD1 (6 bases). Germline CDR1 and CDR2: MNHNS and SASEGT. The CDR3 is 14 amino acids. V was trimmed by 5 bases and J by 2 bases, leaving 13 bases between them. The CDR3 DNA is TGTGCCAGCAGTACCCAGACAGGCCCCTACGAGCAGTACTTC. Residues: CASSTQTGPYEQYF.

This sequence joins TRBV5-4 and TRBJ1-2; a possible D gene is TRBD1 (6 bases). The V gene's germline CDR1 is SGHNT and CDR2 YYREEE (reference sequence). The CDR3 is 14 residues long. Trimming pared 4 bases from V and 5 bases from J, leaving 15 bases between. The CDR3 coding sequence is TGTGCCAGCAGCCTCGAGGGGGGGCGTTATGGCTACACCTTC. Translating gives CASSLEGGRYGYTF.

The rearrangement joins TRBV5-4 to TRBJ1-6; D possibly corresponds to TRBD1 (5 bases). The CDR3 runs 15 residues. Germline assignment: CDR1 SGHNT and CDR2 YYREEE (reference sequence). Trimming cost V 1 base and J 4 bases, with 9 bases left between them. The CDR3 sequence is CASSLPGGYNSPLHF. CDR3 in DNA: TGTGCCAGCAGCTTGCCCGGGGGGTATAATTCACCCCTCCACTTT.

This clone has only a few counts. The J gene is TRBJ2-7, the V gene TRBV6-1, with D perhaps matching TRBD2 (5 bases). The CDR3 runs to 14 residues. V was cut by 6 bases and J by 4 bases, with 16 bases left in between. The germline gives CDR1 MNHNS, CDR2 SASEGT. The CDR3 here is CASSESRVSYEQYF. CDR3 coding DNA: TGTGCCAGCAGCGAATCGAGGGTTAGTTACGAGCAGTACTTC.

The count of this clone is one. The J gene is TRBJ2-3, the V gene TRBV4-1, with 12 bases identical to TRBD2. There are 17 residues in the CDR3. V was pared by 4 bases and J by 2 bases, with 7 bases of the junction left unmatched. Looked up from germline, CDR1 is MGHRA and CDR2 is YSYEKL. CDR3 protein: CASSLLGLAGNTDTQYF. The CDR3 DNA reads as TGCGCCAGCAGCCTCCTCGGACTAGCGGGGAACACAGATACGCAGTATTTT.

This chain uses TRBV6-1 with TRBJ1-1; D unclear. The V and J ends lost 3 bases and 1 base respectively, with 9 bases between them. This CDR3 spans 14 amino acids. CDR1 and CDR2 (germline): MNHNS, SASEGT. The CDR3 spells CASSDRGTNTEAFF. CDR3 in DNA: TGTGCCAGCAGTGATCGGGGAACGAACACTGAAGCTTTCTTT.

This chain connects TRBV11-2 to TRBJ2-7; a possible D gene is TRBD1 (6 bases). This CDR3 spans 15 amino acids. Trimming stripped 0 bases from V and 3 bases from J, with 12 bases between. Per germline, CDR1 SGHAT and CDR2 FQNNGV. CDR3 sequence: CASSLDGGGYYEQYF. In DNA, the CDR3 is TGTGCCAGCAGCTTAGATGGGGGCGGCTACTACGAGCAGTACTTC.

The rearrangement uses TRBV5-1 and TRBJ2-5; 8 bases align to TRBD1. The CDR3 loop spans 14 amino acids. The ends lost 9 bases at V and 1 base at J; junction bases unmatched: 8. Germline V gene lookup returns CDR1 SGHRS and CDR2 YFSETQ. The CDR3 sequence: CATRTGNLQETQYF. For the CDR3, the DNA is TGCGCCACCAGGACAGGGAATCTCCAAGAGACCCAGTACTTC.